This entry describes one TCR beta chain. This sample was included in a study of blood T cells in healthy people across ages. CDR3 length: 13 amino acids. V shed 6 bases, J shed 4 bases, and the junction held 2 bases outside the gene matches. The V gene's germline CDR1 is DFQATT and CDR2 SNEGSKA (reference sequence). The second PCR ran about 6 to 12 cycles with a sample-barcoded 5' primer and J-beta primers. MiXCR was run by TCRdb on the 5' RACE reads, yielding one entry per CDR3 protein. Of around 520,000 distinct CDR3 sequences listed, roughly a quarter are singletons. These sequences were also reported in another study, on T cells of mothers and their children. That investigation notes: In each mother, TCR beta CDR3 reads exceeded 10 million; in each child, they numbered several million.

V usage is TRBV20-1 and J usage is TRBJ2-5, with TRBD2 identical over 13 bases. This receptor was identified in a boy between 2 and 10 years old in good health. Sequenced: blood. CDR3 sequence (DNA): TGCAGTGCAAGGACTAGCGGGAGAGAGACCCAGTACTTC. It translates to CSARTSGRETQYF.